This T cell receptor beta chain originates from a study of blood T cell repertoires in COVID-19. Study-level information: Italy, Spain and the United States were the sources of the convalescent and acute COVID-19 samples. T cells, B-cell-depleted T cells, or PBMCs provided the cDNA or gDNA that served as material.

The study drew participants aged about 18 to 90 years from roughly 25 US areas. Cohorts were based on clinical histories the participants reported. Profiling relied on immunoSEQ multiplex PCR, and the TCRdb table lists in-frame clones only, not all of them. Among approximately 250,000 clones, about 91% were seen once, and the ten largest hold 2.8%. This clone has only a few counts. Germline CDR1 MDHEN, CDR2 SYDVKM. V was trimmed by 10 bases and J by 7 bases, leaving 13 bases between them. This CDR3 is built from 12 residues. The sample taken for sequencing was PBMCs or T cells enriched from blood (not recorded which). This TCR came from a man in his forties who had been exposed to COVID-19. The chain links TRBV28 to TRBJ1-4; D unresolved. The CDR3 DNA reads TGTGCCACTTCGTCTCCTCGTGAAAAACTGTTTTTT. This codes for CATSSPREKLFF.